The next 26 T cell receptor beta chains were all read from a single sample in a study of post-analysis software for immune sequencing data. Study-level points and caveats: TRBV5-6, TRBV5-1 and TRBV20-1 were among roughly 5 TRBV segments more frequent in patients than controls.

TCR beta libraries were prepared from cDNA with unique molecular identifiers. TCRdb independently ran MiXCR on the PCR reads; one entry per CDR3 protein. Here the sample spans around 440,000 distinct CDR3 sequences, roughly 45% being singletons. These receptors have no identified antigens. The sequencing sample was made of blood. These receptors were taken from a girl under 18 with multiple sclerosis.

Notes on this clonotype: Being one base from a much bigger clone, this may be a read error. The chain uses TRBV7-9 and TRBJ1-2; D unresolved. CDR1 and CDR2 from the germline V gene are SEHNR and FQNEAQ (reference sequence). The CDR3 runs 13 residues. Trimming stripped 8 bases from V and 4 bases from J, with 14 bases between. CDR3 region: CASGPMGSYGYTF. The CDR3, as DNA: TGTGCCAGCGGCCCGATGGGGTCCTATGGCTACACCTTC.

The rearrangement links TRBV5-1 to TRBJ1-1; D is unresolved. Trimming left V 2 bases short and J 4 bases short, with 12 bases between. CDR1 is SGHRS and CDR2 is YFSETQ in the germline V gene. The CDR3 covers 14 residues. For the CDR3, the DNA is TGCGCCAGCAGCTTTGGGCAGTACCCCACTGAAGCTTTCTTT. Amino acid sequence: CASSFGQYPTEAFF.

This clonotype was found a few times. The chain couples TRBV5-1 to TRBJ2-3, with D hard to call. Trimming took off 3 bases at V and 9 bases at J, with 8 bases between the two ends. Germline values: CDR1 SGHRS, CDR2 YFSETQ. The CDR3 is 11 residues long. CDR3 sequence: CASSSCGTQYF. Written as DNA, the CDR3 is TGCGCCAGCAGCTCCTGTGGGACGCAGTATTTT.

This clonotype was counted only a few times. The chain joins TRBV10-3 to TRBJ1-2; D unclear. Trimming cost V 2 bases and J 5 bases, with 12 bases left between them. Germline V CDR1 and CDR2: ENHRY, SYGVKD. This CDR3 region has 14 residues. The CDR3 region has the DNA TGTGCCATCAGTGAGAGTGAAGAGCTTTATGGCTACACCTTC. Protein: CAISESEELYGYTF.

The rearrangement joins TRBV6-6 to TRBJ1-5; D is perhaps TRBD1 (6 bases). The CDR3 totals 13 residues. Trimming shortened V by 10 bases and J by 3 bases, and 13 bases separated the two germline ends. Germline-derived CDR1 and CDR2 are MNHNY and SVGAGI (reference sequence). This CDR3 is CATFGGPNQPQHF. CDR3 in DNA: TGTGCCACCTTCGGGGGCCCCAATCAGCCCCAGCATTTT.

In regard to this clonotype: Sequence at one end of the junction differs from germline and may be a read error. The chain joins TRBV24-1 to TRBJ2-7; tentatively, D is TRBD1 (7 bases). The assigned J gene may be wrong: the sequence end matches TRBJ2-5 better. Germline V gene sequence: CDR1 KGHDR, CDR2 SFDVKD. The CDR3 consists of 12 residues. The CDR3 DNA reads as TGTGCCGCCAGGGGGGTGGGAGAGACCCAGTACTTC. Protein product: CAARGVGETQYF.

This chain connects TRBV7-2 to TRBJ2-7; maybe TRBD1 (5 bases). This CDR3 spans 13 amino acids. V was cut by 1 base and J by 7 bases, with 11 bases left in between. From germline, CDR1 is SGHTA and CDR2 FQGNSA. CDR3 sequence (DNA): TGTGCCAGCAGCTTAGACGAGGCAGGGGAGCAGTACTTC. This encodes CASSLDEAGEQYF.

The CDR3 loop reads CATTWDTQTQYF. CDR3 in DNA: TGTGCCACCACCTGGGATACGCAAACCCAGTACTTC. V and J are TRBV2 and TRBJ2-5; D is ambiguous. Between the trimmed V and J ends, which lost 10 bases and 8 bases, there was a span of 17 bases. This CDR3 has 12 residues. Germline V gene sequence: CDR1 SNHLY, CDR2 FYNNEI.

The rearrangement uses TRBV9 and TRBJ2-2; 9 bases line up with TRBD1. Trimming cost V 7 bases and J 2 bases; bases outside gene matches: 6. The CDR3 contains 15 residues. Per germline, CDR1 SGDLS and CDR2 YYNGEE. The CDR3 protein is CASGPGQGNTGELFF. DNA for the CDR3: TGTGCCAGCGGACCGGGACAGGGTAACACCGGGGAGCTGTTTTTT. Drawing the rest from reference TRBV9 and TRBJ2-2, the complete variable domain is DSGVTQTPKHLITATGQRVTLRCSPRSGDLSVYWYQQSLDQGLQFLIQYYNGEERAKGNILERFSAQQFPDLHSELNLSSLELGDSALYFCASGPGQGNTGELFFGEGSRLTVL.

This clonotype was detected a few times. This chain connects TRBV9 to TRBJ2-1, with D maybe TRBD2 (5 bases). The CDR3 is 17 residues long. Germline assignment: CDR1 SGDLS and CDR2 YYNGEE. V dropped 3 bases and J dropped 7 bases, with 23 bases sitting between them. CDR3 bases: TGTGCCAGCAGCGAACCACGGCCGGGCAGAGGAGGTAATGAGCAGTTCTTC. It yields the protein CASSEPRPGRGGNEQFF.

This clonotype was picked up a small number of times. This chain links TRBV6-6 with TRBJ1-1; 9 positions match TRBD1. Germline values: CDR1 MNHNY, CDR2 SVGAGI (reference sequence). The length of the CDR3 is 17 residues. The V and J ends lost 3 bases and 7 bases, in that order; junction bases with no gene match: 15. The CDR3: CASSYTNPRDRAYEAFF. In nucleotides, the CDR3 is TGTGCCAGCAGTTATACCAACCCCCGGGACAGGGCCTATGAAGCTTTCTTT.

This clonotype was observed a few times. The genes are TRBV7-2 and TRBJ2-1; D gene unclear. This CDR3 spans 13 amino acids. Germline V CDR1 and CDR2: SGHTA, FQGNSA. With 7 bases removed from V and 6 bases from J, the gap between germline ends came to 13 bases. CDR3 residues: CASTVGMGNEQFF. CDR3 DNA: TGTGCCAGCACCGTGGGTATGGGCAATGAGCAGTTCTTC.

This clonotype was observed once. The genes are TRBV7-6 and TRBJ2-1; 10 nucleotides line up with TRBD1. This CDR3 has 16 residues. Germline CDR1 reads SGHVS; CDR2 reads FNYEAQ. The ends lost 2 bases at V and 5 bases at J; junction bases unmatched: 6. The CDR3 bases are TGTGCCAGCAGCTTACTCGGACAGGGGGGAAACAATGAGCAGTTCTTC. Translating gives CASSLLGQGGNNEQFF.

This clonotype was detected only once. This chain connects TRBV20-1 to TRBJ2-7; the match to TRBD2 covers 7 bases. Germline lookup yields CDR1 DFQATT and CDR2 SNEGSKA (reference sequence). The V gene end was trimmed by 4 bases and the J gene end by 0 bases; junction bases not matched to a gene: 9. This CDR3 region has 15 residues. CDR3 DNA sequence: TGCAGTGCTACTTCGGGGGAGGGGAGCTCCTACGAGCAGTACTTC. Its protein product is CSATSGEGSSYEQYF.

This clonotype was recorded a few times. V usage is TRBV4-1 and J usage is TRBJ1-1; D ambiguous. With 1 base removed from V and 11 bases from J, the gap between germline ends came to 11 bases. This CDR3 is 12 amino acids long. Germline V gene data show CDR1 as MGHRA and CDR2 as YSYEKL. CDR3 DNA: TGCGCCAGCAGCCAAGCTCCGGCCCGGGCTTTCTTT. It specifies CASSQAPARAFF.

The V call is TRBV4-1, the J call TRBJ1-5, with a weak D call TRBD1 (5 bases). Trimming removed 4 bases from V and 7 bases from J, with 20 bases in between. Germline V gives CDR1 MGHRA, CDR2 YSYEKL. The CDR3 is made up of 16 amino acids. The CDR3 loop is CASSPNPEGGVQPQHF. In DNA, the CDR3 is TGCGCCAGCAGCCCTAACCCAGAAGGAGGGGTACAGCCCCAGCATTTT.

The chain links TRBV6-1 to TRBJ2-1; 7 bases map to TRBD2. The CDR3 runs 18 residues. J lost 6 bases, V lost 6 bases, and 20 bases had no gene match. Germline loops: CDR1 MNHNS, CDR2 SASEGT. The CDR3 DNA sequence: TGTGCCAGCAGCCCCCCGAAGGGGATAGTCAGCGGGGCCAATGAGCAGTTCTTC. Translating gives CASSPPKGIVSGANEQFF.

This clonotype turned up a few times. The genes are TRBV7-9 and TRBJ2-1; 10 positions match TRBD1. V lost 1 base to trimming and J lost 9 bases; unmatched junction nucleotides: 6. This CDR3 has 15 residues. Per germline, CDR1 SEHNR and CDR2 FQNEAQ (reference sequence). Here the CDR3 DNA reads TGTGCCAGCAGCTTAGGGACAGGGGGTCTTAGTGAGCAGTTCTTC. Amino acids: CASSLGTGGLSEQFF.

The chain is built from TRBV10-3 and TRBJ1-1, with a tentative D call TRBD1 (5 bases). In germline, CDR1 is ENHRY, CDR2 SYGVKD. The CDR3 extends over 17 amino acids. The V gene lost 2 bases and the J gene lost 1 base, with 17 bases spanning the gap. The CDR3 is CAISEPSGTAGNTEAFF. CDR3 nucleotide sequence: TGTGCCATCAGTGAGCCTTCGGGGACCGCGGGGAACACTGAAGCTTTCTTT.

This clonotype showed up just a few times. The chain joins TRBV4-1 to TRBJ1-4; maybe TRBD1 (6 bases). Germline V gives CDR1 MGHRA, CDR2 YSYEKL. V dropped 8 bases and J dropped 0 bases, with 10 bases sitting between them. The CDR3 length is 14 residues. DNA of the CDR3: TGCGCCAGCCGCCGACAGGCAACTAATGAAAAACTGTTTTTT. Amino acids: CASRRQATNEKLFF.

The chain recombines TRBV14 with TRBJ2-5; D might be TRBD2 (5 bases). CDR1 is SGHDN and CDR2 is FVKESK in the germline V gene. The CDR3 loop spans 14 amino acids. The V gene lost 4 bases and the J gene lost 1 base, with 10 bases spanning the gap. The CDR3 DNA is TGTGCCAGCAGCCCAGGACTGCCCCAAGAGACCCAGTACTTC. It yields the protein CASSPGLPQETQYF.

The chain recombines TRBV12-3 or TRBV12-4 with TRBJ2-7; 8 positions agree with TRBD1. The CDR3 has 13 amino acids. Trimming cost V 6 bases and J 5 bases; bases outside gene matches: 6. CDR3 in amino acids: CASRDRVVHEQYF. The CDR3 DNA sequence: TGTGCCAGCAGGGACAGGGTGGTCCACGAGCAGTACTTC.

The chain employs TRBV7-9 and TRBJ2-3, with 11 bases aligning to TRBD2. Trimming took 5 bases from V and 2 from J; bases not matched to a gene: 3. The CDR3 is 15 residues long. Germline-derived CDR1 and CDR2 are SEHNR and FQNEAQ (reference sequence). DNA of the CDR3: TGTGCCAGCAGCACGGGACTAGCGGTCACAGATACGCAGTATTTT. This gives the protein CASSTGLAVTDTQYF.

The chain links TRBV27 to TRBJ2-7; tentatively, D is TRBD1 or TRBD2 (5 bases each). This CDR3 region has 17 residues. Deletions cut 2 bases from V and 2 bases from J, with 19 bases between. Germline loops: CDR1 MNHEY, CDR2 SMNVEV (reference sequence). As DNA, the CDR3 is TGTGCCAGCAGTTTACTCCCTTCGGGACGGATACCCTACGAGCAGTACTTC. This gives the protein CASSLLPSGRIPYEQYF.

The chain has TRBV14 and TRBJ2-5, with unresolved D. This CDR3 spans 15 amino acids. V lost 0 bases, J lost 0 bases, and 8 bases lay in between. Germline V CDR1 and CDR2: SGHDN, FVKESK. The CDR3 DNA reads TGTGCCAGCAGCCAAGAAGAGACGTACCAAGAGACCCAGTACTTC. Its protein is CASSQEETYQETQYF.

The J gene is TRBJ2-1, the V gene TRBV29-1, with 11 bases fitting TRBD2. This CDR3 has 11 residues. Trimming took 8 bases from V and 10 from J; bases not matched to a gene: 4. In germline, CDR1 is SQVTM, CDR2 ANQGSEA. CDR3 protein: CSTSGRREQFF. The DNA for the CDR3 is TGCAGCACTAGCGGGAGACGGGAGCAGTTCTTC.